This T cell receptor beta chain was recovered during a study of Ad26.COV2.S vaccination and SARS-CoV-2 variants. Study-wide context: Each vaccinee took Ad26.COV2.S intramuscularly, once or twice 56 days apart. Broader study findings: Placebo and vaccine recipients had non-spike TCR breadth that was similar.

V gave up 4 bases and J gave up 7 bases; unmatched junction bases: 11. This CDR3 contains 16 residues. In germline, CDR1 is LNHDA, CDR2 SQIVND (reference sequence). Sequencing was performed with immunoSEQ multiplex PCR; in TCRdb, only in-frame clones are kept and a portion is missing. This sample carries 300,000 to 400,000 clones, approximately 86% of them seen once, and the ten largest clones take 2% to 2.5%. A word on this clone: Its antigen is unidentified.

Indicated treatment: some 20 received Ad26.COV2.S at low or high dose, single or two shots; about five received placebo; per-sample allocation not given. Sampling happened 63 days after the first vaccine or placebo injection. Boston provided a donor who was an adult aged 18-55 years. Immunization relied on an Ad26 vector, which expressed Wuhan-strain SARS-CoV-2 spike. The sequence came from a person between 18 and 65 years old who received the Ad26.COV2.S COVID-19 vaccine or a placebo. Specimen: peripheral blood, collected in a trial of Ad26.COV2.S vaccine versus placebo. V and J are TRBV19 and TRBJ1-5, with 9 bases lining up with TRBD1. The chain's CDR3 is CASSTRQGDSVQPQHF. Here the CDR3 DNA reads TGTGCCAGTAGTACCCGACAGGGGGACTCTGTGCAGCCCCAGCATTTT.